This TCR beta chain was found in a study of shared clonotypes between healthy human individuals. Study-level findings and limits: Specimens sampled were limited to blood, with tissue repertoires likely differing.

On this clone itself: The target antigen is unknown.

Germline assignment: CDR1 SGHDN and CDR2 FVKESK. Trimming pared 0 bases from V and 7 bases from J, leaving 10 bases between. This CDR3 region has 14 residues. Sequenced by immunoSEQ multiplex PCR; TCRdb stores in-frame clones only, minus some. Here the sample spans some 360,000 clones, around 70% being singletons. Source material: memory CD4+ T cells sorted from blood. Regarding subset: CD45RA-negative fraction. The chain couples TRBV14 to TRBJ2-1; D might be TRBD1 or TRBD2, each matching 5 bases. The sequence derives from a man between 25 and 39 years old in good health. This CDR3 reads CASSQELWGNEQFF. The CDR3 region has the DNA TGTGCCAGCAGCCAAGAGTTATGGGGGAATGAGCAGTTCTTC.